The 8 T cell receptor beta chains reported below all come from one sample, sequenced in a study of identical twins. MiXCR, run by TCRdb on the 5' RACE reads, gives a single entry per CDR3 protein. The sample consists of roughly 350,000 distinct CDR3 sequences, around an eighth of them appearing once. This same sample was also part of a study on yellow fever vaccine responses in identical twins.

Sequencing used CD8+ T cells sorted from blood. The receptors shown here come from a woman younger than 30 in good health.

V is TRBV11-2 and J is TRBJ2-1, with D maybe TRBD2 (7 bases). The germline V and J ends were trimmed by 2 bases and 7 bases, with 18 bases remaining between them. This CDR3 is built from 16 residues. Germline-derived CDR1 and CDR2 are SGHAT and FQNNGV. The CDR3 spells CASSLKGGGTKNEQFF. Written as DNA, the CDR3 is TGTGCCAGCAGCTTAAAAGGGGGGGGAACAAAAAATGAGCAGTTCTTC.

This rearrangement joins TRBV5-5 to TRBJ2-7; 9 nucleotides match TRBD1. Germline V gene sequence: CDR1 SGHKS, CDR2 YYEKEE (reference sequence). Germline trimming cut 4 bases from V and 0 bases from J; bases unmatched to any gene: 8. The CDR3 is 16 residues long. As DNA, the CDR3 is TGTGCCAGCAGCGTCACGGGACAGGGTTTCTCCTACGAGCAGTACGTC. This gives the protein CASSVTGQGFSYEQYV.

This clonotype was counted at least ten times. The rearrangement uses TRBV15 and TRBJ1-1; TRBD1 matches 7 bases. V was pared by 2 bases and J by 5 bases, with 8 bases of the junction left unmatched. This CDR3 region has 15 residues. Germline CDR1 is LNHNV and CDR2 is YYDKDF (reference sequence). As DNA, the CDR3 is TGTGCCACCAGCAGACACAGGGGTGAAGGGACTGAAGCTTTCTTT. It is translated as CATSRHRGEGTEAFF.

The chain couples TRBV27 to TRBJ1-5; no clear D gene. The CDR3 totals 15 residues. Trimming left V 3 bases short and J 3 bases short, with 12 bases between. In germline, CDR1 is MNHEY, CDR2 SMNVEV (reference sequence). This CDR3 reads CASSFSGQNNQPQHF. For the CDR3, the DNA is TGTGCCAGCAGTTTTTCCGGCCAGAACAATCAGCCCCAGCATTTT.

This clonotype was counted between two and nine times. CDR3: CASVGGNPYNEQFF. Written as DNA, the CDR3 is TGTGCCAGTGTGGGGGGCAACCCATACAATGAGCAGTTCTTC. The chain couples TRBV6-7 to TRBJ2-1; D assignment may be TRBD1 or TRBD2 (6 bases each). TRBV6-7 carries the ORF label, with uncertain function. V was cut by 9 bases and J by 4 bases, with 16 bases left in between. The CDR3 has 14 amino acids.

This rearrangement joins TRBV20-1 to TRBJ2-1; D is uncertain. This CDR3 is 11 amino acids long. Germline CDR1 is DFQATT and CDR2 is SNEGSKA (reference sequence). V was trimmed by 2 bases and J by 7 bases, leaving 6 bases between them. This chain's CDR3 is CSARRANEQFF. The DNA for the CDR3 is TGCAGTGCTAGACGTGCTAATGAGCAGTTCTTC.

This clonotype was recorded a few times. This chain connects TRBV5-6 to TRBJ1-6; D ambiguous. V was cut by 4 bases and J by 7 bases, with 9 bases left in between. CDR1 and CDR2 from the germline V gene are SGHDT and YYEEEE. The CDR3 contains 13 residues. The CDR3 here is CASSIGLNSPLHF. CDR3 nucleotide sequence: TGTGCCAGCAGCATAGGACTGAATTCACCCCTCCACTTT.

V and J are TRBV2 and TRBJ2-3; 8 nucleotides agree with TRBD2. CDR1 is SNHLY, CDR2 FYNNEI, per germline. The CDR3 runs 12 residues. Losses at the gene ends were 9 bases for V and 5 bases for J; bases not matched to a gene: 4. The CDR3 protein is CASRGGLDTQYF. CDR3 DNA: TGTGCCAGTCGCGGGGGGTTAGATACGCAGTATTTT.